This note documents a single T cell receptor beta chain sequence. This clone was seen once. Its antigen has not been determined. Per-base quality was not reported, and no clone a single base away is much larger than it. The record originates from a study of OX40 agonist ivuxolimab in advanced cancers. Regarding the research as a whole: Ivuxolimab was an agonistic, fully human IgG2 monoclonal antibody directed against OX40 (CD134), a costimulatory receptor. Intravenous ivuxolimab was administered to patients every 2 weeks at six dose levels: 0.01, 0.1, 0.3, 1.5, 3 and 10 mg/kg. Of the roughly 54 patients in dose escalation, some 20 had hepatocellular carcinoma, about 15 had melanoma, 9 had renal cell carcinoma and 9 had head and neck cancer. In the dose-escalation cohort, approximately 83% of patients were male, and the mean age was roughly 60 years with a range of roughly 20 to 85. Patients were allowed to have had prior anti-PD-1, anti-PD-L1 or anti-CTLA-4 therapy, and less than 45% of the dose-escalation patients had previously received checkpoint inhibitors. Partial responses occurred in three dose-escalation patients, of whom one had hepatocellular carcinoma and two had cutaneous melanoma. The point of sequencing TCRbeta in the periphery was to test whether ivuxolimab changed TCR sequence diversity and drove clonal T-cell expansion. The paper covers the monotherapy dose-escalation part of the phase I ivuxolimab trial, which included N of about 50 patients. What the study reported, not specific to this receptor: After ivuxolimab, more expanded clones were found on average in CD8+ T cells than in CD4+ T cells. Low levels of normalized T-cell clonal expansion were also shown by some nonresponding patients. In partial responders in the 0.1-3.0 mg/kg groups, normalized peripheral clonal expansion was found to be among the lowest, especially among CD8+ T cells. At doses of 0.1 to 3.0 mg/kg, clonal expansion of both CD4+ and CD8+ blood T cells was observed from baseline to week 6. Which antigens the clonally expanded peripheral T cells were specific for was not determined.

The trial excluded patients who had a history of autoimmune disease or were on systemic immunosuppression. Peripheral blood for TCR sequencing was drawn from every dose cohort at baseline, at cycle 4 day 1 and at cycle 7 day 1. Samples came from an open-label, multicenter, first-in-human phase I dose-escalation trial of ivuxolimab. The trial enrolled adults with locally advanced or metastatic head and neck squamous cell, hepatocellular, melanoma or renal cell carcinoma. Before TCR sequencing, CD4+ T cells and CD8+ T cells from peripheral blood were sorted into separate populations. To sequence the TCRbeta CDR3 region, genomic DNA was isolated from the sorted cells. The immunoSEQ Assay was used to sequence the TCRbeta CDR3 regions. Here the immuneACCESS table is served through TCRdb, limited to in-frame sequences with V and J called. Missing clones are a known gap in these copies; in checked studies unresolved V genes cover under half, and the rest lacks a known reason. Counted in this sample were tens of thousands of clones; 90% to 95% of them appeared once. Roughly 19% of the sample is in the top ten clones.

This sequence originates from an adult with an advanced solid tumor such as melanoma, head and neck, liver or kidney cancer. The sample consisted of CD4+ or CD8+ T cells sorted from blood, taken in a trial of the OX40 agonist ivuxolimab.

CDR3 sequence: CASSPSLSNYGYTF. The nucleotides are TGCGCCAGCAGCCCAAGCCTGTCTAACTATGGCTACACCTTC. This chain joins TRBV5-1 to TRBJ1-2, with the D gene not confidently named. The germline V gene provides CDR1 SGHRS and CDR2 YFSETQ. Inclusive of the bounding cysteine and phenylalanine, the CDR3 is 14 residues long. Of all the DNA, just the CDR3 is kept, 42 bases in frame from base 1. Relative to germline, V is 4 bases shorter and J is 0 bases shorter, with 10 bases between their ends. Full variable domain (CDR3 extended with the reference TRBV5-1 and TRBJ1-2 proteins): KAGVTQTPRYLIKTRGQQVTLSCSPISGHRSVSWYQQTPGQGLQFLFEYFSETQRNKGNFPGRFSGRQFSNSRSEMNVSTLELGDSALYLCASSPSLSNYGYTFGSGTRLTVV.